One sample yielded the 15 T cell receptor beta chains listed below, sequenced in a study of shared clonotypes between healthy human individuals. Measured with immunoSEQ multiplex PCR; TCRdb has only the in-frame clones, and not every one. Of about 2.1 million clones listed, just over 90% are singletons. Naive CD8 cells, CD45RO-negative and positively selected for CCR7, excluded terminally differentiated effector memory CD45RA+ cells. The sample comprised naive CD8+ T cells from PBMCs. The receptor set was obtained from a man aged 18-30 years in good health. Some clones in this sample may be carry-over from other donors' samples.

This clone was seen a single time. The V call is TRBV5-6, the J call TRBJ2-3, with a possible D match to TRBD2 (6 bases). From germline, CDR1 is SGHDT and CDR2 YYEEEE. V was clipped by 1 base and J by 5 bases, with 8 bases between them. The CDR3 sequence is 13 residues long. The CDR3 DNA is TGTGCCAGCAGCTTGACAGCGGGAGATACGCAGTATTTT. This gives the protein CASSLTAGDTQYF.

V and J are TRBV19 and TRBJ2-1, with a tentative D call TRBD2 (6 bases). Germline-derived CDR1 and CDR2 are LNHDA and SQIVND (reference sequence). The CDR3 has 12 amino acids. Deletions cut 6 bases from V and 10 bases from J, with 13 bases between. CDR3 region: CASRRGTGEQFF. Written as DNA, the CDR3 is TGTGCCAGTAGACGCGGGACCGGAGAGCAGTTCTTC.

This rearrangement joins TRBV7-9 to TRBJ2-7, with TRBD2 matching 10 bases. The CDR3 runs 13 residues. J lost 4 bases, V lost 7 bases, and 4 bases had no gene match. In germline, CDR1 is SEHNR, CDR2 FQNEAQ (reference sequence). CDR3 sequence: CASTDSGRYEQYF. CDR3 bases: TGTGCCAGCACCGATAGCGGGAGGTACGAGCAGTACTTC. Based on the CDR3 plus reference TRBV7-9 and TRBJ2-7, the full variable domain is DTGVSQNPRHKITKRGQNVTFRCDPISEHNRLYWYRQTLGQGPEFLTYFQNEAQLEKSRLLSDRFSAERPKGSFSTLEIQRTEQGDSAMYLCASTDSGRYEQYFGPGTRLTVT.

The chain combines TRBV5-1 with TRBJ2-7; perhaps TRBD2 as D (6 bases). V dropped 3 bases and J dropped 3 bases, with 13 bases sitting between them. Germline assignment: CDR1 SGHRS and CDR2 YFSETQ. The CDR3 is 14 amino acids. CDR3 in amino acids: CASSSGTLYYEQYF. The CDR3 DNA follows: TGCGCCAGCAGCTCCGGGACTCTCTACTACGAGCAGTACTTC.

V gene TRBV15 combines with J gene TRBJ2-5; 7 nucleotides agree with TRBD1. The CDR3 has 14 amino acids. Germline CDR1 is LNHNV and CDR2 is YYDKDF (reference sequence). Trimming removed 8 bases from V and 4 bases from J; junction bases left unmatched: 10. The CDR3 region is CATDSDRLAETQYF. Written as DNA, the CDR3 is TGTGCCACCGATTCGGACAGGCTCGCAGAGACCCAGTACTTC.

V usage is TRBV9 and J usage is TRBJ2-1, with D maybe TRBD2 (6 bases). V was trimmed by 2 bases and J by 3 bases, leaving 12 bases between them. This CDR3 region has 15 residues. Per germline, CDR1 SGDLS and CDR2 YYNGEE. CDR3 sequence: CASSVTGLDYNEQFF. The CDR3, as DNA: TGTGCCAGCAGCGTTACGGGACTGGACTACAATGAGCAGTTCTTC.

The gene calls are TRBV19 and TRBJ1-5, with a possible D match to TRBD1 (5 bases). V was shortened by 9 bases and J by 2 bases, with 17 bases between the two germline ends. Germline assignment: CDR1 LNHDA and CDR2 SQIVND (reference sequence). This CDR3 is built from 15 residues. The CDR3 protein is CASTQTREGNQPQHF. The DNA of the CDR3 is TGTGCCAGCACGCAGACCAGGGAGGGCAATCAGCCCCAGCATTTT. Combining the CDR3 with reference TRBV19 and TRBJ1-5 gives the whole variable domain DGGITQSPKYLFRKEGQNVTLSCEQNLNHDAMYWYRQDPGQGLRLIYYSQIVNDFQKGDIAEGYSVSREKKESFPLTVTSAQKNPTAFYLCASTQTREGNQPQHFGDGTRLSIL.

V is TRBV6-4 and J is TRBJ2-1; 9 nucleotides agree with TRBD1. The CDR3 is 15 residues long. The germline CDR1 and CDR2 sequences are MRHNA and SNTAGT. V gave up 5 bases and J gave up 7 bases; unmatched junction bases: 9. The CDR3 DNA follows: TGTGCCAGCAGTAGTGTCGGACAGGGGTGGAATGAGCAGTTCTTC. It encodes CASSSVGQGWNEQFF.

The gene calls are TRBV7-9 and TRBJ2-2; TRBD1 might be the D (6 bases). Trimming removed 5 bases at V and 0 bases at J, with 16 bases between. The CDR3 totals 17 residues. Germline CDR1 reads SEHNR; CDR2 reads FQNEAQ (reference sequence). The CDR3 reads CASSTGLGTSNTGELFF. CDR3 sequence (DNA): TGTGCCAGCAGCACAGGGCTTGGCACCTCGAACACCGGGGAGCTGTTTTTT.

The count of this clone is one. V and J are TRBV11-2 and TRBJ1-1; 7 bases line up with TRBD1. The CDR3 sequence is 15 residues long. V was pared by 5 bases and J by 0 bases, with 6 bases of the junction left unmatched. The germline gives CDR1 SGHAT, CDR2 FQNNGV. CDR3 amino acids: CASSGRGQMNTEAFF. The CDR3 coding sequence is TGTGCCAGCAGCGGAAGGGGACAGATGAACACTGAAGCTTTCTTT.

This chain's CDR3 is CASSHPRAGNTGELFF. Here the CDR3 DNA reads TGTGCCAGCAGCCACCCTCGGGCAGGTAACACCGGGGAGCTGTTTTTT. The rearrangement links TRBV19 to TRBJ2-2; D remains ambiguous. The germline V and J ends were trimmed by 9 bases and 2 bases, with 19 bases remaining between them. This CDR3 spans 16 amino acids. Germline-derived CDR1 and CDR2 are LNHDA and SQIVND (reference sequence).

This chain joins TRBV5-4 and TRBJ2-7, with 8 bases aligning to TRBD2. Trimming cost V 3 bases and J 5 bases; bases outside gene matches: 10. CDR3 size: 15 residues. Germline values: CDR1 SGHNT, CDR2 YYREEE (reference sequence). The CDR3 loop reads CASSYYPLTSDEQYF. CDR3 coding DNA: TGTGCCAGCAGCTACTATCCCTTGACTAGCGACGAGCAGTACTTC.

V usage is TRBV6-9 and J usage is TRBJ2-7, with D perhaps being TRBD1 or TRBD2 (5 bases each). CDR1 and CDR2 (germline): MNHGY, SVAAGI. V was pared by 10 bases and J by 2 bases, with 15 bases between. This CDR3 has 13 amino acids. The CDR3 loop reads CAKSRDAAYEQYF. The CDR3 bases are TGTGCCAAAAGCCGGGACGCCGCCTACGAGCAGTACTTC.

The V and J genes are TRBV28 and TRBJ1-2; D not resolved. The V and J ends lost 6 bases and 6 bases respectively, with 20 bases between them. The CDR3 totals 15 residues. The germline V gene has CDR1 MDHEN and CDR2 SYDVKM. This CDR3 reads CASSRVLFDFDGYTF. The CDR3 DNA reads as TGTGCCAGCAGCCGGGTATTATTTGATTTCGATGGCTACACCTTC.

V is TRBV5-1 and J is TRBJ2-2; the match to TRBD1 covers 9 bases. Germline V gene data show CDR1 as SGHRS and CDR2 as YFSETQ. V was clipped by 1 base and J by 6 bases; unmatched bases: 13. This CDR3 has 18 residues. The CDR3: CASSLLGLDRGPAGELFF. The CDR3 nucleotides are TGCGCCAGCAGCTTGCTCGGCTTGGACAGGGGCCCGGCCGGGGAGCTGTTTTTT.